The T cell receptor (beta chain) described here comes from a study of T cell repertoires in cytomegalovirus infection. Study-wide background: Evidence of both CMV infection and a matching HLA type came from public TCR beta signatures. Study-level points and caveats: Ex vivo responses were dominated by HLA-C-restricted CMV-specific TCR beta clonotypes. CMV carriers having the relevant HLA were flagged by cumulative public TCR beta family frequency.

TCRdb re-analysed the reads in MiXCR, keeping a single row per CDR3 protein. The sample yields approximately 190,000 distinct CDR3 sequences, 8.5% to 10% seen once. Only a few counts were recorded for this clonotype. What it binds is unknown. This receptor was obtained from a human donor in good health (CMV status not recorded). Some clones in this sample may be carry-over from other donors' samples. Sequenced input: PBMCs.

In nucleotides, the CDR3 is TGCAGTGCTAGAGTGGCCGGGTTGAATGAAAAACTGTTTTTT. Amino acids: CSARVAGLNEKLFF. V and J are TRBV20-1 and TRBJ1-4; no clear D. CDR3 length: 14 residues. Trimming removed 1 base from V and 5 bases from J, with 11 bases in between. Germline CDR1 is DFQATT and CDR2 is SNEGSKA (reference sequence).